The 20 T cell receptor beta chains listed next were all sequenced from one sample in a study of blood T cell repertoires in COVID-19. The method was immunoSEQ multiplex PCR; TCRdb's version includes in-frame clones alone and lacks a portion of them. The table shows 150,000 to 200,000 clones, with 70% to 85% occurring only once. Sequenced sample: PBMCs or T cells enriched from blood (not recorded which). The source is a man in his fifties or sixties who had recovered from COVID-19.

The chain couples TRBV6-1 to TRBJ2-2; 9 bases fit TRBD1. The CDR3 has 16 residues. The ends lost 2 bases at V and 5 bases at J; junction bases unmatched: 6. CDR1 and CDR2 from the germline V gene are MNHNS and SASEGT. The CDR3 DNA reads as TGTGCCAGCAGTGAACTGGGACAGGGTTATACCGGGGAGCTGTTTTTT. This codes for CASSELGQGYTGELFF.

The chain joins TRBV27 to TRBJ1-1; D unresolved. The germline CDR1 and CDR2 sequences are MNHEY and SMNVEV (reference sequence). V was shortened by 5 bases and J by 0 bases, with 10 bases between the two germline ends. The CDR3 contains 14 residues. CDR3 in amino acids: CASSPRNMNTEAFF. The DNA of the CDR3 is TGTGCCAGCAGTCCCAGGAACATGAACACTGAAGCTTTCTTT.

The V gene is TRBV19, the J gene TRBJ1-5; D may be TRBD1 (5 bases). Germline CDR1 and CDR2: LNHDA and SQIVND (reference sequence). The V end was cut by 2 bases, the J end by 6 bases, with 14 bases between. CDR3 length: 15 residues. CDR3 protein: CASSIIQGGGQPQHF. CDR3 bases: TGTGCCAGTAGTATAATCCAGGGAGGAGGTCAGCCCCAGCATTTT. The full variable domain, with the rest looked up from reference TRBV19 and TRBJ1-5, is DGGITQSPKYLFRKEGQNVTLSCEQNLNHDAMYWYRQDPGQGLRLIYYSQIVNDFQKGDIAEGYSVSREKKESFPLTVTSAQKNPTAFYLCASSIIQGGGQPQHFGDGTRLSIL.

The chain carries TRBV9 and TRBJ2-2, with D perhaps matching TRBD1 (6 bases). The CDR3 loop spans 12 amino acids. Between the trimmed V and J ends, which lost 6 bases and 5 bases, there was a span of 8 bases. Germline loops: CDR1 SGDLS, CDR2 YYNGEE. CDR3 residues: CASKRGTGELFF. CDR3 in DNA: TGTGCCAGCAAGAGGGGGACCGGGGAGCTGTTTTTT. The entire variable domain, with the rest obtained from reference TRBV9 and TRBJ2-2, is as follows: DSGVTQTPKHLITATGQRVTLRCSPRSGDLSVYWYQQSLDQGLQFLIQYYNGEERAKGNILERFSAQQFPDLHSELNLSSLELGDSALYFCASKRGTGELFFGEGSRLTVL.

The chain joins TRBV23-1 to TRBJ1-5; possible D gene TRBD1, 5 bases. TRBV23-1 is sorted into the ORF group, with uncertain function. CDR3 length: 15 residues. V was cut by 11 bases and J by 3 bases, with 20 bases left in between. The CDR3 DNA is TGCGCCGGGTGGCTACGGACAAGCAACAATCAGCCCCAGCATTTT. Translation gives CAGWLRTSNNQPQHF.

This chain uses TRBV3-1 (or the pseudogene TRBV3-2) with TRBJ2-5, with 10 bases aligning to TRBD2. Germline values: CDR1 LGHDT, CDR2 YNNKEL (reference sequence). The CDR3 contains 14 residues. J was trimmed by 2 bases and V by 7 bases; bases with no gene match: 4. The CDR3 DNA sequence: TGTGCCAGCACCGTAGCGGGGGGACAAGAGACCCAGTACTTC. This encodes CASTVAGGQETQYF.

The gene calls are TRBV28 and TRBJ1-4; D remains unclear. The CDR3 runs 14 residues. The ends were cut back, 2 bases at V and 2 bases at J, with 6 bases in the middle. CDR1 is MDHEN and CDR2 is SYDVKM in the germline V gene. The CDR3 DNA is TGTGCCAGCAGTTTACCCAGGACTAATGAAAAACTGTTTTTT. Amino acid sequence: CASSLPRTNEKLFF.

J is TRBJ1-5 and V is TRBV5-1, with TRBD1 identical over 7 bases. This CDR3 comprises 14 residues. The germline V gene has CDR1 SGHRS and CDR2 YFSETQ. The junction had 2 bases not matched to a gene; V was cut back by 4 bases and J by 1 base. The CDR3, as DNA: TGCGCCAGCAGCACGGGACAGAGCAATCAGCCCCAGCATTTT. Translation gives CASSTGQSNQPQHF.

In its sample, this clone was seen a few times. The DNA of the CDR3 is TGCGCCAGCAGCTTGGACAGGGGGCAAACTGAAGCTTTCTTT. It codes for CASSLDRGQTEAFF. V gene TRBV5-1 combines with J gene TRBJ1-1; 9 bases are a match to TRBD1. The CDR3 is 14 residues long. Trimming removed 0 bases from V and 5 bases from J; junction bases left unmatched: 2. Germline V gene sequence: CDR1 SGHRS, CDR2 YFSETQ.

V usage is TRBV5-1 and J usage is TRBJ2-5; possibly TRBD1 for D (5 bases). The ends were cut back, 3 bases at V and 5 bases at J, with 17 bases in the middle. Germline loops: CDR1 SGHRS, CDR2 YFSETQ. The CDR3 loop spans 15 amino acids. For the CDR3, the DNA is TGCGCCAGCAGCTCCTCTGGGGCTTGGGGTGAGACCCAGTACTTC. Its translation: CASSSSGAWGETQYF.

This clone was seen just once. The V and J genes are TRBV25-1 and TRBJ1-5, with D hard to call. Germline CDR1 reads MGHDK; CDR2 reads SYGVNS. The CDR3 loop spans 13 amino acids. V lost 6 bases, J lost 1 base, and 7 bases lay in between. The CDR3 sequence: CASREGSNQPQHF. The CDR3 region has the DNA TGTGCCAGCAGGGAGGGAAGCAATCAGCCCCAGCATTTT.

This chain uses TRBV7-2 with TRBJ2-7, with 7 bases lining up with TRBD2. Germline V CDR1 and CDR2: SGHTA, FQGNSA. The CDR3 length is 14 residues. V trimming: 0 bases; J trimming: 5 bases; junction bases outside the gene matches: 4. The CDR3 here is CASSLAAGANEQYF. CDR3 sequence (DNA): TGTGCCAGCAGCTTAGCGGCGGGAGCCAACGAGCAGTACTTC.

The chain couples TRBV29-1 to TRBJ1-4; D not resolved. Germline CDR1 is SQVTM and CDR2 is ANQGSEA. The CDR3 is 14 residues long. Trimming took 7 bases from V and 2 from J, leaving 14 bases between them. Here the CDR3 DNA reads TGCAGCGCCGCGGGCAAGAGCACTAATGAAAAACTGTTTTTT. It specifies CSAAGKSTNEKLFF.

The CDR3 here is CASSPPPNTEAFF. The CDR3 DNA follows: TGTGCCAGCTCACCACCTCCTAACACTGAAGCTTTCTTT. This chain joins TRBV18 and TRBJ1-1; D is unclear. The germline V gene encodes CDR1 KGHSH and CDR2 LQKENI. CDR3 length: 13 amino acids. Trimming cost V 0 bases and J 2 bases, with 4 bases left between them. Full variable domain (missing parts from reference TRBV18 and TRBJ1-1): NAGVMQNPRHLVRRRGQEARLRCSPMKGHSHVYWYRQLPEEGLKFMVYLQKENIIDESGMPKERFSAEFPKEGPSILRIQQVVRGDSAAYFCASSPPPNTEAFFGQGTRLTVV.

This rearrangement joins TRBV5-6 to TRBJ2-5, with D unresolved. Trimming cost V 1 base and J 0 bases, with 4 bases left between them. The CDR3 consists of 13 residues. CDR1 is SGHDT, CDR2 YYEEEE, per germline. The CDR3: CASSLRYQETQYF. The CDR3 bases are TGTGCCAGCAGCTTGCGGTACCAAGAGACCCAGTACTTC.

This clone was counted only a few times. This sequence joins TRBV11-2 and TRBJ1-6; no clear D. Germline CDR1 reads SGHAT; CDR2 reads FQNNGV. The CDR3 spans 13 residues. Trimming shortened V by 8 bases and J by 4 bases, and 9 bases separated the two germline ends. The CDR3: CASSRDYNSPLHF. The CDR3 region has the DNA TGTGCCAGCTCGAGGGATTATAATTCACCCCTCCACTTT.

The CDR3 DNA follows: TGCGCCAGCAGCATCCGACTAGCGGGGGCCAATGAGCAGTTCTTC. This codes for CASSIRLAGANEQFF. The chain has TRBV5-1 and TRBJ2-1; 12 positions agree with TRBD2. Germline CDR1 and CDR2: SGHRS and YFSETQ. The CDR3 is 15 residues long. V was pared by 4 bases and J by 6 bases, with 5 bases of the junction left unmatched.

The chain recombines TRBV5-4 with TRBJ2-3, with 10 bases identical to TRBD2. V was clipped by 4 bases and J by 3 bases; unmatched bases: 8. CDR3 length: 16 residues. Germline CDR1 is SGHNT and CDR2 is YYREEE (reference sequence). In nucleotides, the CDR3 is TGTGCCAGCAGCCCCAGCGGGGGGGCAGGGACAGATACGCAGTATTTT. Translation: CASSPSGGAGTDTQYF.

This clone was recorded only once. The gene calls are TRBV15 and TRBJ2-7; D is perhaps TRBD1 (6 bases). V gave up 5 bases and J gave up 5 bases, with 10 bases separating them. The CDR3 contains 12 residues. Germline V gene data show CDR1 as LNHNV and CDR2 as YYDKDF (reference sequence). CDR3 in amino acids: CATSPDRNEQYF. CDR3 coding DNA: TGTGCCACCAGCCCGGACAGAAACGAGCAGTACTTC.

This chain joins TRBV7-7 and TRBJ2-3; 7 bases map to TRBD1. V was pared by 1 base and J by 3 bases, with 7 bases of the junction left unmatched. Germline V gives CDR1 SSHAT, CDR2 FNYEAQ (reference sequence). The CDR3 spans 16 residues. The CDR3 here is CASSLGTRGRTDTQYF. CDR3 coding DNA: TGTGCCAGCAGCTTAGGGACGAGGGGGCGGACAGATACGCAGTATTTT. Full variable domain (remainder filled in from reference TRBV7-7 and TRBJ2-3): GAGVSQSPRYKVTKRGQDVTLRCDPISSHATLYWYQQALGQGPEFLTYFNYEAQPDKSGLPSDRFSAERPEGSISTLTIQRTEQRDSAMYRCASSLGTRGRTDTQYFGPGTRLTVL.